What follows are 29 T cell receptor beta chains derived from one specimen sequenced in a study of T cells in Graves' hyperthyroidism and ophthalmopathy. The source material, RNA transcripts, was used to amplify TCR beta CDR3 regions. In the first-round RT-PCR of the TCR CDR3, the HTBI primer set was used. TCRdb ran MiXCR on the multiplex PCR reads and lists one entry per CDR3 protein. The sample has fewer than 450,000 distinct CDR3 sequences, about a sixth seen once. Sequences were obtained from blood. The origin of the receptors is a woman aged 25-40 years with Graves' hyperthyroidism that later progressed to Graves' ophthalmopathy.

This clonotype was picked up many times. J is TRBJ2-4 and V is TRBV2, with D perhaps being TRBD1 or TRBD2 (5 bases each). Germline CDR1 and CDR2: SNHLY and FYNNEI. The CDR3 is 14 amino acids. V lost 11 bases and J lost 0, with 14 bases in between. CDR3 in amino acids: CAGFGAVAKNIQYF. CDR3 nucleotide sequence: TGTGCCGGCTTCGGGGCAGTAGCCAAAAACATTCAGTACTTC.

This clonotype was seen many times. The chain uses TRBV28 and TRBJ2-3, with 9 nucleotides matching TRBD2. Germline V gene data show CDR1 as MDHEN and CDR2 as SYDVKM. J was trimmed by 1 base and V by 4 bases; bases with no gene match: 6. CDR3 length: 16 residues. CDR3 sequence reads: CASSSLAGDGTDTQYF. CDR3 in DNA: TGTGCCAGCAGTTCTTTAGCGGGAGATGGCACAGATACGCAGTATTTT.

At least ten counts were recorded for this clonotype. This chain connects TRBV5-1 to TRBJ1-5; D call uncertain. This CDR3 spans 15 amino acids. Trimming shortened V by 1 base and J by 0 bases, and 8 bases separated the two germline ends. From germline, CDR1 is SGHRS and CDR2 YFSETQ. CDR3 coding DNA: TGCGCCAGCAGCTTGCACGGCGATAGCAATCAGCCCCAGCATTTT. It encodes CASSLHGDSNQPQHF.

This clonotype was recorded at least ten times. The J gene is TRBJ2-7, the V gene TRBV6-5, with D possibly being TRBD2 (5 bases). The germline CDR1 and CDR2 sequences are MNHEY and SVGAGI. V lost 0 bases to trimming and J lost 6 bases, with 9 bases between them. This CDR3 region has 13 residues. The CDR3, as DNA: TGTGCCAGCAGTTACTCATCACGGGGCGAGCAGTACTTC. It translates to CASSYSSRGEQYF.

The chain joins TRBV7-9 to TRBJ2-7; TRBD2 aligns across 10 bases. The CDR3 runs to 14 residues. CDR1 and CDR2 from the germline V gene are SEHNR and FQNEAQ (reference sequence). V gave up 5 bases and J gave up 4 bases; unmatched junction bases: 5. The CDR3 nucleotides are TGTGCCAGCAGCCCTAGCGGGAGTAGGTACGAGCAGTACTTC. Residues: CASSPSGSRYEQYF.

This clonotype occurred many times. The rearrangement links TRBV15 to TRBJ1-2, with D tentatively TRBD1 (5 bases). The CDR3 spans 17 residues. V was clipped by 1 base and J by 4 bases, with 19 bases between them. Germline CDR1 is LNHNV and CDR2 is YYDKDF (reference sequence). The CDR3 loop is CATSRGPGDASSYGYTF. For the CDR3, the DNA is TGTGCCACCAGCAGAGGCCCCGGGGACGCTAGTTCCTATGGCTACACCTTC.

This chain connects TRBV6-1 to TRBJ2-7, with D unclear. CDR3 length: 14 amino acids. V gave up 5 bases and J gave up 0 bases, with 11 bases separating them. Per germline, CDR1 MNHNS and CDR2 SASEGT. This CDR3 is CASSNWECSYEQYF. The CDR3 nucleotides are TGTGCCAGCAGTAACTGGGAATGCTCCTACGAGCAGTACTTC.

This clonotype was seen at least ten times. V and J are TRBV19 and TRBJ1-5; 7 nucleotides line up with TRBD1. Trimming at V came to 6 bases and at J to 4 bases, leaving 12 bases not matched to a gene. The CDR3 length is 16 residues. Germline V lookup: CDR1 LNHDA, CDR2 SQIVND (reference sequence). CDR3 nucleotide sequence: TGTGCCAGTAGCAATATCCGGAGGGACAGTAATCAGCCCCAGCATTTT. Its translation is CASSNIRRDSNQPQHF.

This sequence joins TRBV27 and TRBJ1-1; TRBD1 agrees at 8 bases. The V and J ends lost 3 bases and 8 bases, in that order; junction bases with no gene match: 8. Germline V gene lookup returns CDR1 MNHEY and CDR2 SMNVEV (reference sequence). The CDR3 spans 14 residues. The DNA for the CDR3 is TGTGCCAGCAGTTTTAGCCTGCAGGGGGCAGAAGCTTTCTTT. This gives the protein CASSFSLQGAEAFF.

The chain joins TRBV5-1 to TRBJ2-7; TRBD1 matches 9 bases. The junction had 8 bases not matched to a gene; V was cut back by 4 bases and J by 3 bases. The CDR3 runs 15 residues. Germline CDR1 SGHRS, CDR2 YFSETQ. CDR3 sequence (DNA): TGCGCCAGCAGCCCCGGGACAGGGCTTGGCTACGAGCAGTACTTC. This translates into CASSPGTGLGYEQYF.

This clonotype occurred many times. V and J are TRBV28 and TRBJ1-6, with a possible D match to TRBD1 (5 bases). The V and J ends lost 2 bases and 7 bases respectively, with 12 bases between them. CDR3 length equals 15 residues. Germline V gives CDR1 MDHEN, CDR2 SYDVKM. The CDR3 spells CASSLRSGPNSPLHF. The CDR3, as DNA: TGTGCCAGCAGTTTACGGTCAGGGCCGAATTCACCCCTCCACTTT.

There are many counts of this clonotype. J is TRBJ1-5 and V is TRBV3-1; unclear D gene. Trimming pared 1 base from V and 4 bases from J, leaving 11 bases between. Germline loops: CDR1 LGHDT, CDR2 YNNKEL (reference sequence). The CDR3 totals 15 residues. Written as DNA, the CDR3 is TGTGCCAGCAGCCAAGGAAGCCCGGCAAATCAGCCCCAGCATTTT. It encodes CASSQGSPANQPQHF.

This clonotype was counted at least ten times. The rearrangement links TRBV28 to TRBJ2-7, with D possibly TRBD1 on 5 matching bases. The CDR3 has 14 amino acids. Deletions cut 9 bases from V and 0 bases from J, with 15 bases between. Germline V lookup: CDR1 MDHEN, CDR2 SYDVKM. CDR3: CASFLQGYSYEQYF. The DNA of the CDR3 is TGTGCCAGTTTCTTGCAGGGTTACTCCTACGAGCAGTACTTC.

This clonotype has just a few counts. This chain uses TRBV20-1 with TRBJ2-1; 10 bases align to TRBD1. V gave up 1 base and J gave up 9 bases; unmatched junction bases: 9. The CDR3 consists of 15 residues. The germline V gene encodes CDR1 DFQATT and CDR2 SNEGSKA (reference sequence). Here the CDR3 reads CSARARDRGKGEQFF. DNA of the CDR3: TGCAGTGCTAGAGCCCGGGACAGGGGAAAGGGTGAGCAGTTCTTC.

Note on this clonotype: A much larger clone lies a single base off, so this may be a read error. The gene calls are TRBV27 and TRBJ1-2; no definite D call. From germline, CDR1 is MNHEY and CDR2 SMNVEV (reference sequence). This CDR3 has 15 residues. The CDR3 here is CASSLRVQGSYDYTF. DNA for the CDR3: TGTGCCAGCAGTTTGCGCGTTCAAGGAAGCTATGACTACACCTTC.

The V gene is TRBV6-1, the J gene TRBJ2-3; 13 bases are shared with TRBD2. Germline-derived CDR1 and CDR2 are MNHNS and SASEGT. The CDR3 has 16 amino acids. With V trimmed by 4 bases and J by 3 bases, 4 bases remained unmatched. In nucleotides, the CDR3 is TGTGCCAGCAGTGCCACGACTAGCGGGAGGACAGATACGCAGTATTTT. Translation: CASSATTSGRTDTQYF.

This clonotype was detected ten times or more. The chain has TRBV11-2 and TRBJ2-3; D may be TRBD2 (6 bases). V was cut by 2 bases and J by 3 bases, with 21 bases left in between. The CDR3 runs 18 residues. Germline CDR1 SGHAT, CDR2 FQNNGV. CDR3 region: CASSLNSGTRENTDTQYF. The CDR3 DNA sequence: TGTGCCAGCAGCTTAAATAGCGGAACCCGAGAGAATACAGATACGCAGTATTTT.

This clonotype appeared many times. The chain employs TRBV27 and TRBJ2-7; the D gene is possibly TRBD1 (6 bases). Looked up from germline, CDR1 is MNHEY and CDR2 is SMNVEV (reference sequence). Deletions cut 4 bases from V and 0 bases from J, with 16 bases between. The CDR3 totals 16 residues. As DNA, the CDR3 is TGTGCCAGCAGTTCGAGGGGACACCCGAGCTCCTACGAGCAGTACTTC. This encodes CASSSRGHPSSYEQYF.

This clonotype was seen repeatedly, ten times or more. This sequence joins TRBV18 and TRBJ1-1, with TRBD1 matching 7 bases. Germline V gene lookup returns CDR1 KGHSH and CDR2 LQKENI. CDR3 length equals 12 residues. V dropped 5 bases and J dropped 7; count of bases not matched to a gene: 4. CDR3 in amino acids: CASSSDRLEAFF. In nucleotides, the CDR3 is TGTGCCAGCTCATCGGACAGGCTTGAAGCTTTCTTT.

CDR3 sequence: CSVKILGVSSYEQYF. The DNA for the CDR3 is TGCAGCGTTAAAATACTCGGCGTCAGCTCCTACGAGCAGTACTTC. This chain joins TRBV29-1 and TRBJ2-7; D is uncertain. Germline V gives CDR1 SQVTM, CDR2 ANQGSEA. V lost 5 bases, J lost 0 bases, and 17 bases lay in between. The CDR3 length is 15 residues.

V and J are TRBV30 and TRBJ2-3; possibly TRBD1 for D (5 bases). The CDR3 is made up of 14 amino acids. Trimming took off 3 bases at V and 3 bases at J, with 13 bases between the two ends. Germline lookup yields CDR1 GTSNPN and CDR2 SVGIG (reference sequence). For the CDR3, the DNA is TGTGCCTGGAGCGCAGGGATCGGGACAGATACGCAGTATTTT. Translated: CAWSAGIGTDTQYF. Together with reference TRBV30 and TRBJ2-3, the CDR3 gives the full variable domain: SQTIHQWPATLVQPVGSPLSLECTVEGTSNPNLYWYRQAAGRGLQLLFYSVGIGQISSEVPQNLSASRPQDRQFILSSKKLLLSDSGFYLCAWSAGIGTDTQYFGPGTRLTVL.

This clonotype was seen repeatedly, ten times or more. This rearrangement joins TRBV10-3 to TRBJ1-2; no firm D call. Germline V lookup: CDR1 ENHRY, CDR2 SYGVKD. V was trimmed by 5 bases and J by 8 bases, leaving 27 bases between them. The CDR3 length is 17 residues. CDR3 region: CAISSAAPTKGFGGYTF. CDR3 DNA: TGTGCCATCAGTAGCGCTGCCCCTACCAAAGGGTTCGGGGGCTACACCTTC.

This clonotype was counted ten times or more. The genes are TRBV2 and TRBJ1-1, with D uncertain. The CDR3 length is 14 residues. Germline V gene sequence: CDR1 SNHLY, CDR2 FYNNEI. The V gene lost 4 bases and the J gene lost 6 bases, with 15 bases spanning the gap. Written as DNA, the CDR3 is TGTGCCAGCAGTGGGCAGCCGGCGAGGGCTGAAGCTTTCTTT. Amino acids: CASSGQPARAEAFF.

This clonotype has a count of ten or more. The gene calls are TRBV2 and TRBJ2-1; tentative D call: TRBD2 (5 bases). Trimming removed 7 bases at V and 8 bases at J, with 15 bases between. Germline CDR1 SNHLY, CDR2 FYNNEI. CDR3 length: 13 residues. In DNA, the CDR3 is TGTGCCAGCACAAGGGAGTCCAAATATGAGCAGTTCTTC. Protein sequence: CASTRESKYEQFF.

This chain uses TRBV6-1 with TRBJ2-1; D is ambiguous. CDR1 MNHNS and CDR2 SASEGT come from the germline V gene. The CDR3 runs 16 residues. Trimming took 3 bases from V and 2 from J, leaving 14 bases between them. CDR3 protein: CASSDLDDLAYNEQFF. In DNA, the CDR3 is TGTGCCAGCAGTGACTTGGACGACCTCGCCTACAATGAGCAGTTCTTC.

This clonotype was counted at least ten times. The rearrangement links TRBV2 to TRBJ2-7, with D perhaps matching TRBD2 (5 bases). Trimming pared 2 bases from V and 2 bases from J, leaving 10 bases between. Germline CDR1 reads SNHLY; CDR2 reads FYNNEI. The length of the CDR3 is 14 residues. In DNA, the CDR3 is TGTGCCAGCAGTGAATCGGGGAACACCTACGAGCAGTACTTC. Amino acids: CASSESGNTYEQYF.

This clonotype was counted many times. The V call is TRBV28, the J call TRBJ1-4; D unresolved. The CDR3 has 14 amino acids. The germline V and J ends were trimmed by 7 bases and 7 bases, with 16 bases remaining between them. Germline V CDR1 and CDR2: MDHEN, SYDVKM. This CDR3 reads CASTLGSWREKLFF. CDR3 DNA: TGTGCCAGCACCCTGGGGAGTTGGCGTGAAAAACTGTTTTTT.

CDR3 protein: CASSFSGKCNEQFF. CDR3 bases: TGTGCCAGCAGCTTTAGCGGGAAATGCAATGAGCAGTTCTTC. The V and J genes are TRBV7-9 and TRBJ2-1; TRBD2 agrees at 8 bases. J lost 6 bases, V lost 3 bases, and 4 bases had no gene match. The CDR3 has 14 amino acids. Germline V gene sequence: CDR1 SEHNR, CDR2 FQNEAQ (reference sequence).

As concerns this clonotype: The conserved closing phenylalanine or tryptophan is absent in this CDR3, likely reflecting a read error. The J gene is TRBJ2-7, the V gene TRBV10-3; 8 nucleotides match TRBD1. Germline CDR1 reads ENHRY; CDR2 reads SYGVKD. The CDR3 loop spans 11 amino acids. J was trimmed by 4 bases and V by 8 bases; bases with no gene match: 1. In nucleotides, the CDR3 is TGTGCCATCGGACAGGGTTACGAGCAGTACCTC. Translation gives CAIGQGYEQYL.